The source of this T cell receptor (beta chain) is a study of Ad26.COV2.S vaccination and SARS-CoV-2 variants. TCRdb's table, derived via immunoSEQ multiplex PCR, lists solely in-frame clones and lacks some. Among hundreds of thousands of clones listed, 80% to 95% were seen once. Regarding the study as a whole: Substantial post-vaccination breadth of spike-specific CD8+ and CD4+ T cell responses was reported.

Regarding this clone: Its antigen is as yet unknown.

The treatment was: roughly 18 received Ad26.COV2.S at low or high dose, single or two shots; roughly five received placebo; per-sample allocation not given. It was on day 63 after the first vaccine or placebo injection that samples were taken. Germline-derived CDR1 and CDR2 are SNHLY and FYNNEI. CDR3 length equals 12 residues. V lost 6 bases and J lost 9, with 14 bases in between. The clonotype originates from a person between 18 and 59 years old who received the Ad26.COV2.S COVID-19 vaccine or a placebo. Sequencing was performed on peripheral blood, taken in a trial of Ad26.COV2.S vaccine versus placebo. V and J are TRBV2 and TRBJ1-1; perhaps TRBD1 as D (5 bases). CDR3 sequence (DNA): TGTGCCAGCAGGGGGGGTGGAGGGCAAGCTTTCTTT. This translates into CASRGGGGQAFF.